One sample yielded the 14 T cell receptor beta chains listed below, sequenced in a study of T cells in narcolepsy. The repertoire was sequenced with immunoSEQ multiplex PCR; TCRdb's copy has only in-frame clones and lacks some. The sample yields around 25,000 clones, roughly 83% seen once. The sequencing input was CD45RA- memory CD4+ T cells from PBMCs. The receptors shown here come from a human donor with narcolepsy.

The rearrangement joins TRBV19 to TRBJ1-1; D remains unclear. The CDR3 has 13 residues. Trimming left V 6 bases short and J 6 bases short, with 14 bases between. Germline V lookup: CDR1 LNHDA, CDR2 SQIVND (reference sequence). CDR3 nucleotides: TGTGCCAGTAGCCTCCCCGGGGTCTCTGAAGCTTTCTTT. Translating it yields CASSLPGVSEAFF. Drawing the rest from reference TRBV19 and TRBJ1-1, the complete variable domain is DGGITQSPKYLFRKEGQNVTLSCEQNLNHDAMYWYRQDPGQGLRLIYYSQIVNDFQKGDIAEGYSVSREKKESFPLTVTSAQKNPTAFYLCASSLPGVSEAFFGQGTRLTVV.

This sequence joins TRBV5-8 and TRBJ2-7; D is unresolved. V lost 0 bases to trimming and J lost 3 bases, with 7 bases between them. Germline assignment: CDR1 SGHTS and CDR2 YDEGEE. CDR3 length equals 13 residues. As DNA, the CDR3 is TGTGCCAGCAGCTTGGTCACAGACTACGAGCAGTACTTC. It yields the protein CASSLVTDYEQYF.

The chain combines TRBV11-2 with TRBJ2-2; D is uncertain. This CDR3 region has 15 residues. V shed 1 base and J shed 5 bases, with 11 bases lying between them. The germline V gene encodes CDR1 SGHAT and CDR2 FQNNGV. The chain's CDR3 is CASSLALGPTGELFF. CDR3 sequence (DNA): TGTGCCAGCAGCTTAGCCCTAGGGCCTACCGGGGAGCTGTTTTTT.

The chain links TRBV7-2 to TRBJ2-7; 7 bases fit TRBD1. Germline CDR1 SGHTA, CDR2 FQGNSA. With V trimmed by 6 bases and J by 7 bases, 12 bases remained unmatched. The CDR3 contains 14 residues. CDR3 sequence: CASRPGTAMGEQYF. Written as DNA, the CDR3 is TGTGCCAGCAGGCCCGGGACAGCGATGGGAGAGCAGTACTTC.

The rearrangement uses TRBV19 and TRBJ2-1; 11 bases are shared with TRBD2. CDR3 length: 17 residues. With 5 bases clipped from V and 4 bases from J, the junction kept 10 bases outside the gene matches. The germline V gene encodes CDR1 LNHDA and CDR2 SQIVND (reference sequence). The CDR3 DNA reads as TGTGCCAGTAGTCGCCCCCCCACTAGCGGGAGTTACAATGAGCAGTTCTTC. It translates to CASSRPPTSGSYNEQFF.

The J gene is TRBJ1-1, the V gene TRBV4-1; D is unclear. Trimming shortened V by 2 bases and J by 9 bases, and 10 bases separated the two germline ends. The CDR3 consists of 12 residues. Germline-derived CDR1 and CDR2 are MGHRA and YSYEKL. In nucleotides, the CDR3 is TGCGCCAGCAGCCAAACGGGAGTTAAAGCTTTCTTT. Its protein product is CASSQTGVKAFF.

This chain joins TRBV5-1 and TRBJ2-2; the D gene could be TRBD1 or TRBD2 (6 bases each). CDR3 length equals 14 residues. With 5 bases removed from V and 5 bases from J, the gap between germline ends came to 13 bases. Germline V gene lookup returns CDR1 SGHRS and CDR2 YFSETQ. CDR3: CASSGGQLTGELFF. CDR3 coding DNA: TGCGCCAGCAGTGGGGGGCAGTTGACCGGGGAGCTGTTTTTT.

This rearrangement joins TRBV30 to TRBJ2-3, with D perhaps matching TRBD2 (5 bases). Looked up from germline, CDR1 is GTSNPN and CDR2 is SVGIG (reference sequence). Trimming took 0 bases from V and 5 from J, leaving 15 bases between them. This CDR3 spans 15 amino acids. Here the CDR3 reads CAWSVMAGGKDTQYF. In DNA form, the CDR3 reads TGTGCCTGGAGTGTAATGGCAGGAGGCAAAGATACGCAGTATTTT.

The chain recombines TRBV19 with TRBJ2-1, with 8 bases matching TRBD2. The ends lost 7 bases at V and 6 bases at J; junction bases unmatched: 11. Germline-derived CDR1 and CDR2 are LNHDA and SQIVND (reference sequence). This CDR3 has 15 amino acids. The CDR3 loop is CASTRSSGTPNEQFF. The CDR3 coding sequence is TGTGCCAGTACCCGAAGTAGCGGGACTCCCAATGAGCAGTTCTTC.

The CDR3 is CASSYSMDSNQPQHF. CDR3 nucleotides: TGTGCCAGCAGTTACTCGATGGATAGCAATCAGCCCCAGCATTTT. The V call is TRBV6-6, the J call TRBJ1-5; D not resolved. Germline assignment: CDR1 MNHNY and CDR2 SVGAGI (reference sequence). The CDR3 is 15 residues long. V lost 0 bases and J 0 bases, leaving 6 bases between the germline ends.

This chain uses TRBV5-1 with TRBJ1-2; tentatively, D is TRBD1 (5 bases). With 0 bases removed from V and 3 bases from J, the gap between germline ends came to 9 bases. This CDR3 region has 14 residues. The germline CDR1 and CDR2 sequences are SGHRS and YFSETQ. The CDR3 DNA sequence: TGCGCCAGCAGCTTGGCCGTGGGGGACTATGGCTACACCTTC. Translation gives CASSLAVGDYGYTF.

V gene TRBV7-3 combines with J gene TRBJ2-4; TRBD2 matches 12 bases. The CDR3 is 16 residues long. V lost 5 bases to trimming and J lost 7 bases; unmatched junction nucleotides: 9. Germline CDR1 is SGHTA and CDR2 is FQGTGA. The CDR3 bases are TGTGCCAGCAGCCAAGGACTAGCGGGATCCCAGAACATTCAGTACTTC. Its protein product is CASSQGLAGSQNIQYF.

As for this clone: A junction end diverges from the germline sequence, so it may reflect a read error. The J gene is TRBJ2-5, the V gene TRBV5-4; D is unresolved. Germline V gene lookup returns CDR1 SGHNT and CDR2 YYREEE (reference sequence). The CDR3 has 11 residues. The CDR3: CASSSQETRYF. CDR3 in DNA: TGTGCCAGCAGCTCCCAAGAGACCCGGTACTTC. Using reference TRBV5-4 and TRBJ2-5 for the parts outside the CDR3, the full variable domain is ETGVTQSPTHLIKTRGQQVTLRCSSQSGHNTVSWYQQALGQGPQFIFQYYREEENGRGNFPPRFSGLQFPNYSSELNVNALELDDSALYLCASSSQETRYFGPGTRLLVL.

The gene calls are TRBV5-4 and TRBJ1-4, with TRBD1 as a possible D gene (6 bases). The CDR3 covers 15 residues. The V and J ends lost 4 bases and 0 bases respectively, with 10 bases between them. Germline loops: CDR1 SGHNT, CDR2 YYREEE (reference sequence). The CDR3 spells CASSEDSATNEKLFF. DNA for the CDR3: TGTGCCAGCAGCGAGGACAGTGCAACTAATGAAAAACTGTTTTTT.